The 3 T cell receptor beta chains in this list originate from one sample, sequenced in a study of cytomegalovirus exposure and HLA in healthy donors. It was with 60 Vbeta and 13 Jbeta primers that the PCR ran. Assay used: immunoSEQ multiplex PCR; TCRdb lists only in-frame clones, some missing. The repertoire holds some 140,000 clones, with around 77% as singletons. The specimen was PBMCs. Receptors were obtained from a man aged 25 to 45 in good health and CMV-seronegative.

This chain connects TRBV9 to TRBJ2-7, with TRBD1 matching over 9 bases. V lost 3 bases to trimming and J lost 2 bases; unmatched junction nucleotides: 3. Germline V gene lookup returns CDR1 SGDLS and CDR2 YYNGEE. The CDR3 is 14 residues long. The CDR3 here is CASSAGTGTYEQYF. In DNA form, the CDR3 reads TGTGCCAGCAGCGCCGGGACAGGGACCTACGAGCAGTACTTC.

This clone has only a few counts. The V and J genes are TRBV28 and TRBJ2-5; the D gene is possibly TRBD1 (6 bases). V was cut by 6 bases and J by 1 base, with 12 bases left in between. From germline, CDR1 is MDHEN and CDR2 SYDVKM. The CDR3 contains 14 residues. The CDR3, as DNA: TGTGCCAGCAGCCAATGGACAGTCCAAGAGACCCAGTACTTC. It yields the protein CASSQWTVQETQYF.

This rearrangement joins TRBV10-3 to TRBJ2-3, with D tentatively TRBD2 (5 bases). The V gene lost 3 bases and the J gene lost 0 bases, with 13 bases spanning the gap. The CDR3 is made up of 16 amino acids. The germline gives CDR1 ENHRY, CDR2 SYGVKD. CDR3 DNA sequence: TGTGCCATCAGTGACCAGGCGGGCACTAGCACAGATACGCAGTATTTT. As protein: CAISDQAGTSTDTQYF.